This is a list of T cell receptor beta chains from one sample in a study of OX40 agonist ivuxolimab in advanced cancers. Profiled with immunoSEQ multiplex PCR; TCRdb holds only in-frame clones, not every one. This table holds about 78,000 clones, around 80% found once. The sample here was CD4+ or CD8+ T cells sorted from blood, taken in a trial of the OX40 agonist ivuxolimab. The receptors originated from an adult with an advanced solid tumor such as melanoma, head and neck, liver or kidney cancer. CDR3s include the opening cysteine and the closing phenylalanine or tryptophan. The D gene is left open where the match is weak. Clone size is given for some rows only: seen once, a few or many times, or a class if the clone is expanded.

size,V,length,D,J,DNA,CDR3
-,TRBV6-6,15,TRBD2,TRBJ2-3,TGTGCCAGCAGAGTTTCCGCGGGAGTCTCTGGTACGCAGTATTTT,CASRVSAGVSGTQYF
few,TRBV2,12,-,TRBJ1-2,TGTGCCAGCAGTGAAGAGGGGCTTGGCTACACCTTC,CASSEEGLGYTF
-,TRBV7-7,14,-,TRBJ2-5,TGTGCCAGCAGCTTAGAACCCCGGGGGGAGACCCAGTACTTC,CASSLEPRGETQYF
-,TRBV4-1,19,-,TRBJ1-6,TGCGCCAGCAGCCAAGAGGCCTTTCAATCGCCCAGAAGAAATTCACCCCTCCACTTT,CASSQEAFQSPRRNSPLHF
-,TRBV27,15,-,TRBJ1-1,TGTGCCACCCGAGGTCTCCAGCACGCGAGAGCTGAAGCTTTCTTT,CATRGLQHARAEAFF
-,TRBV6-1,15,TRBD1,TRBJ2-7,TGTGCCAGCACTCGAACCGGGACAGCAACCTACGAGCAGTACTTC,CASTRTGTATYEQYF
few,TRBV27,15,TRBD1,TRBJ1-4,TGTGCCAGCAGTTTCCGGGACAGGGGTAGAGAAAAACTGTTTTTT,CASSFRDRGREKLFF
-,TRBV9,15,TRBD2,TRBJ2-3,TGTGCCAGCAGCGTAGGGCTAGCGGGCGTAGATACGCAGTATTTT,CASSVGLAGVDTQYF
-,TRBV9,16,-,TRBJ1-1,TGTGCCAGCAGCGTAGGCTGGGGTACCATGAACACTGAAGCTTTCTTT,CASSVGWGTMNTEAFF
-,TRBV5-4,16,TRBD2,TRBJ2-3,TGTGCCAGCAGCCTAAGACTAGCGGGGCGCACAGATACGCAGTATTTT,CASSLRLAGRTDTQYF
-,TRBV7-2,14,-,TRBJ1-5,TGTGCCAGCAGCTTAGCTGGTTCAAATCAGCCCCAGCATTTT,CASSLAGSNQPQHF